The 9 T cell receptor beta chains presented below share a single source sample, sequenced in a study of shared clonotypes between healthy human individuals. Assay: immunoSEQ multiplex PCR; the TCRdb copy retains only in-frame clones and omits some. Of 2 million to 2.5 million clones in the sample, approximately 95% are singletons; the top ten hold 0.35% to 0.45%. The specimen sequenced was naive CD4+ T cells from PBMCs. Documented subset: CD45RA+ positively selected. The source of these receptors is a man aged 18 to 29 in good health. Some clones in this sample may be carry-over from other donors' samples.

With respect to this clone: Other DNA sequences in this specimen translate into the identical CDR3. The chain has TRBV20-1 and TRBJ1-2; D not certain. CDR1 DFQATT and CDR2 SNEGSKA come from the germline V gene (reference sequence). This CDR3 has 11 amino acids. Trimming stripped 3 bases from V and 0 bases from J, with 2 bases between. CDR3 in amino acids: CSASTNYGYTF. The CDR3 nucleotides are TGCAGTGCTAGTACTAACTATGGCTACACCTTC.

CDR3 nucleotides: TGTGCCAGCAGCAAAGTTGCTGTGAGGAATCAGCCCCAGCATTTT. Amino acid sequence: CASSKVAVRNQPQHF. The chain employs TRBV21-1 and TRBJ1-5. TRBV21-1 is a known pseudogene. There are 15 residues in the CDR3.

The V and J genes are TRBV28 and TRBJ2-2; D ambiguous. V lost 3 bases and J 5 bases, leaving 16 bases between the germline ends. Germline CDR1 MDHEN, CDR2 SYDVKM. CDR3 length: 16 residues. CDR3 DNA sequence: TGTGCCAGCAGTTTTAAGGGAACAAAGCGTACCGGGGAGCTGTTTTTT. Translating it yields CASSFKGTKRTGELFF.

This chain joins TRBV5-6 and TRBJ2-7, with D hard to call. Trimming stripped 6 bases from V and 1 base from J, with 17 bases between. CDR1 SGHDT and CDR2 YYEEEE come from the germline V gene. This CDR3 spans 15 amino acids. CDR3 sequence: CASTPGAGRSYEQYF. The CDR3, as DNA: TGTGCCAGCACCCCCGGCGCCGGCAGATCCTACGAGCAGTACTTC.

In nucleotides, the CDR3 is TGTGCCAGCAGTTACTCTCGTGGGGGTGTCACTGAAGCTTTCTTT. Its translation is CASSYSRGGVTEAFF. The chain is built from TRBV6-6 and TRBJ1-1; D might be TRBD1 (5 bases). The CDR3 is made up of 15 amino acids. The V end was cut by 0 bases, the J end by 4 bases, with 12 bases between. Germline lookup yields CDR1 MNHNY and CDR2 SVGAGI (reference sequence).

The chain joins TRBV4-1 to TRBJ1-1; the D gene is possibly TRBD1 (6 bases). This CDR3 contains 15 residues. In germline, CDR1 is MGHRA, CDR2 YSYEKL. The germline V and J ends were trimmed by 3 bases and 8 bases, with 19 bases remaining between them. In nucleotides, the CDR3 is TGCGCCAGCAGCCAGATCGGACAGACCGTAGGCGAAGCTTTCTTT. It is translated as CASSQIGQTVGEAFF.

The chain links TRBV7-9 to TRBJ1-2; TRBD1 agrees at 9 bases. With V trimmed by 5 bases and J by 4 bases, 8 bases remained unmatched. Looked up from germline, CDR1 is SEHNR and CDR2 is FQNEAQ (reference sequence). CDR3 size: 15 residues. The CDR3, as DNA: TGTGCCAGCAGCGTACCGGGACAGGGAATCTATGGCTACACCTTC. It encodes CASSVPGQGIYGYTF.

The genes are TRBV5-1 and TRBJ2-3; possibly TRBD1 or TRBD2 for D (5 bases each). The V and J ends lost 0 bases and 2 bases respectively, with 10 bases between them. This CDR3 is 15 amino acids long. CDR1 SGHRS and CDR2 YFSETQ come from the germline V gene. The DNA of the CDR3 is TGCGCCAGCAGCTTGGGGGGGATGGACACAGATACGCAGTATTTT. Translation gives CASSLGGMDTDTQYF.

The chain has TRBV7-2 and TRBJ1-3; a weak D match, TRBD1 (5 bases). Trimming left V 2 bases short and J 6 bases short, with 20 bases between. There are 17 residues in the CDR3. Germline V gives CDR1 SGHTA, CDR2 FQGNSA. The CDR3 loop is CASSLLKFWGEENTIYF. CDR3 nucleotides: TGTGCCAGCAGCTTATTGAAATTTTGGGGGGAAGAAAACACCATATATTTT.